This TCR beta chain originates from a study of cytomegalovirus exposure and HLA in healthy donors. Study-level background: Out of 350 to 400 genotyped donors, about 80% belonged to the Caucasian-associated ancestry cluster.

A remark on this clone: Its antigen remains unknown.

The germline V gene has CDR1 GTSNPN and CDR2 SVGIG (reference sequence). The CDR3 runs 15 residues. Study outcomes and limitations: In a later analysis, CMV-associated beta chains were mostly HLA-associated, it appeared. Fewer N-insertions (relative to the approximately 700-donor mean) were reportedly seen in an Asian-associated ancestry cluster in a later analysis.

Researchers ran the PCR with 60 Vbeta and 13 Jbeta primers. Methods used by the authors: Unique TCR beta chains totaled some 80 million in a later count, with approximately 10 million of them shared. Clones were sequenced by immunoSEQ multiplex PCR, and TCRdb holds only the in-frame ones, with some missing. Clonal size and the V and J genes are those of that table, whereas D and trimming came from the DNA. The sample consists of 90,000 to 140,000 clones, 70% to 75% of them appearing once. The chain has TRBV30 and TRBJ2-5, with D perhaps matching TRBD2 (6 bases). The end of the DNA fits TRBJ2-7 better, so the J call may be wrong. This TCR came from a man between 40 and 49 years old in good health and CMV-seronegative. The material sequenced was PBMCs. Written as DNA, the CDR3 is TGTGCCTGGAGTGGGGTCGGGTCAGCGGGCTACGAGCAGTACTTC. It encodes CAWSGVGSAGYEQYF.